This T cell receptor beta chain was profiled in a study of blood T cell repertoires in COVID-19. Original methodology: Estimation of nucleated cell counts relied on the amplification of reference gene primers. Libraries were prepared by immunoSEQ multiplex PCR; TCRdb keeps only in-frame clonotypes and omits some of them. V and J calls and clone size come straight from that table; D and trimming were deduced from the DNA. The sample carries over 70,000 clones, 65% to 90% recorded once. The germline gives CDR1 MNHEY, CDR2 SMNVEV (reference sequence). The CDR3 covers 13 residues. Trimming removed 7 bases at V and 5 bases at J, with 15 bases between.

The origin of this receptor is a human donor in a cohort sampled during active COVID-19. V usage is TRBV27 and J usage is TRBJ2-7; a possible D gene is TRBD1 (5 bases). The sequenced sample consisted of peripheral blood. CDR3 amino acids: CASKTQGLHEQYF. CDR3 bases: TGTGCCAGCAAAACGCAGGGTTTACACGAGCAGTACTTC.